The 28 T cell receptor beta chains below were found in one sample sequenced in a study of Tregs in tolerant kidney transplant recipients (dated by TCRdb to between 2017 and 2020). The transplants used related donors with nonmyeloablative bone marrow transplantation, and mixed chimerism in the human trials was transient. Library prep was done by the immunoSEQ multiplex PCR assay. The source is immuneACCESS, and TCRdb retained only in-frame sequences with V and J called. Part of the clones is not carried over; for the studies checked, unresolved V genes explain less than half of this, and the remainder is unexplained. Here the sample has tens of thousands of clones; roughly 93% occur a single time. 1.6% of the sample is in the top ten clones. The source was CD4+ T cells from blood (PBMCs), collected 12 months after the transplant. Source of these receptors: a human patient who received a combined kidney and bone marrow transplant. Following transplantation, T cells from the graft donor may be among those present.

The chain combines TRBV11-2 with TRBJ2-1, with 10 bases matching TRBD2. This CDR3 region has 16 residues. Germline V lookup: CDR1 SGHAT, CDR2 FQNNGV. With V trimmed by 1 base and J by 6 bases, 6 bases remained unmatched. This CDR3 is CASSLALAGVFNEQFF. CDR3 DNA sequence: TGTGCCAGCAGCTTAGCTCTAGCGGGAGTTTTCAATGAGCAGTTCTTC.

This clone was seen just once. The rearrangement links TRBV6-5 to TRBJ1-2; 8 bases map to TRBD1. The length of the CDR3 is 14 residues. Germline V CDR1 and CDR2: MNHEY, SVGAGI. The J segment lost 5 bases and the V segment lost 5 bases, leaving 7 bases of the junction unmatched. This CDR3 is CASSGDRGWYGYTF. Here the CDR3 DNA reads TGTGCCAGCAGTGGCGACAGGGGTTGGTATGGCTACACCTTC.

The gene calls are TRBV9 and TRBJ2-7; tentative D call: TRBD2 (5 bases). Germline V gene sequence: CDR1 SGDLS, CDR2 YYNGEE. V was shortened by 1 base and J by 2 bases, with 10 bases between the two germline ends. CDR3 size: 14 residues. Here the CDR3 reads CASSVNSETYEQYF. The CDR3 DNA sequence: TGTGCCAGCAGCGTAAATAGCGAGACCTACGAGCAGTACTTC.

The chain links TRBV18 to TRBJ1-1, with 9 bases that match TRBD1. CDR3 length: 14 residues. Germline lookup yields CDR1 KGHSH and CDR2 LQKENI. The V gene end was trimmed by 4 bases and the J gene end by 4 bases; junction bases not matched to a gene: 4. This CDR3 reads CASSLGQGGTEAFF. The CDR3, as DNA: TGTGCCAGCTCACTGGGACAGGGCGGCACTGAAGCTTTCTTT.

This rearrangement joins TRBV30 to TRBJ2-1; no reliable D call. Trimming left V 1 base short and J 3 bases short, with 7 bases between. Germline lookup yields CDR1 GTSNPN and CDR2 SVGIG (reference sequence). This CDR3 comprises 13 residues. CDR3 amino acids: CAWSGWSYNEQFF. The DNA of the CDR3 is TGTGCCTGGAGTGGATGGAGCTACAATGAGCAGTTCTTC.

The rearrangement joins TRBV29-1 to TRBJ2-1; the match to TRBD2 covers 9 bases. V was clipped by 4 bases and J by 6 bases; unmatched bases: 7. Germline V CDR1 and CDR2: SQVTM, ANQGSEA. This CDR3 has 14 amino acids. The CDR3 nucleotides are TGCAGCGTTGGTCGGCTAGCGGGGACCAATGAGCAGTTCTTC. Residues: CSVGRLAGTNEQFF.

The chain has TRBV14 and TRBJ1-1; 12 bases fit TRBD1. CDR1 SGHDN and CDR2 FVKESK come from the germline V gene. The CDR3 length is 19 residues. V lost 7 bases, J lost 0 bases, and 15 bases stayed unmatched. The CDR3 loop reads CASKDGTGTGGGLNTEAFF. CDR3 coding DNA: TGTGCCAGCAAGGACGGTACCGGGACAGGGGGCGGGTTGAACACTGAAGCTTTCTTT.

The chain is built from TRBV10-3 and TRBJ2-5; maybe TRBD1 (5 bases). The CDR3 runs 13 residues. The ends were cut back, 5 bases at V and 4 bases at J, with 11 bases in the middle. The germline gives CDR1 ENHRY, CDR2 SYGVKD. The CDR3 region is CAISLTVTETQYF. Written as DNA, the CDR3 is TGTGCCATCAGTTTGACAGTCACAGAGACCCAGTACTTC.

This clone has only one observation. This chain connects TRBV10-3 to TRBJ2-3, with a possible D match to TRBD1 (6 bases). Trimming removed 6 bases at V and 3 bases at J, with 22 bases between. Germline lookup yields CDR1 ENHRY and CDR2 SYGVKD. The CDR3 has 17 residues. This chain's CDR3 is CAIRAFRDIGYTDTQYF. Here the CDR3 DNA reads TGTGCCATCAGAGCCTTCCGGGACATCGGGTATACAGATACGCAGTATTTT.

V usage is TRBV30 and J usage is TRBJ2-2; 9 positions match TRBD2. The germline V gene encodes CDR1 GTSNPN and CDR2 SVGIG (reference sequence). The J segment lost 4 bases and the V segment lost 2 bases, leaving 5 bases of the junction unmatched. The CDR3 has 15 residues. The CDR3 DNA sequence: TGTGCCTGGAGTATGGGCGGGGGGGCCACCGGGGAGCTGTTTTTT. The encoded protein is CAWSMGGGATGELFF.

The V call is TRBV4-1, the J call TRBJ1-2, with D possibly matching TRBD1 (5 bases). CDR3 size: 14 residues. V lost 1 base, J lost 5 bases, and 11 bases lay in between. Germline values: CDR1 MGHRA, CDR2 YSYEKL. The CDR3 nucleotides are TGCGCCAGCAGCCAAGCGCCCGGGGGGTATGGCTACACCTTC. Encoded protein: CASSQAPGGYGYTF.

The chain combines TRBV5-1 with TRBJ2-1; a weak D match, TRBD1 (6 bases). The CDR3 totals 12 residues. The germline V gene encodes CDR1 SGHRS and CDR2 YFSETQ. Trimming left V 4 bases short and J 9 bases short, with 11 bases between. The CDR3 reads CASSNDRLEQFF. The CDR3 DNA sequence: TGCGCCAGCAGCAACGACAGGCTTGAGCAGTTCTTC.

The genes are TRBV13 and TRBJ2-7, with 8 bases aligning to TRBD2. The junction had 11 bases not matched to a gene; V was cut back by 7 bases and J by 6 bases. This CDR3 is 14 amino acids long. Looked up from germline, CDR1 is PRHDT and CDR2 is FYEKMQ (reference sequence). Written as DNA, the CDR3 is TGTGCCAGCACGACAGTCGGGGGGGCTGGCGAGCAGTACTTC. Encoded protein: CASTTVGGAGEQYF.

This sequence joins TRBV29-1 and TRBJ2-5, with 16 bases fitting TRBD2. The trim removed 4 bases at V and 2 bases at J, leaving 16 bases unmatched. The CDR3 is 20 residues long. Germline CDR1 is SQVTM and CDR2 is ANQGSEA. The CDR3 here is CSVVPNPGTSGRGGQETQYF. CDR3 nucleotides: TGCAGCGTTGTCCCCAATCCAGGGACTAGCGGGAGGGGAGGGCAAGAGACCCAGTACTTC.

This chain joins TRBV5-1 and TRBJ2-2, with 7 bases aligning to TRBD1. With V trimmed by 0 bases and J by 8 bases, 4 bases remained unmatched. The CDR3 contains 14 residues. The germline CDR1 and CDR2 sequences are SGHRS and YFSETQ. The CDR3 sequence: CASSLDRGGGELFF. Here the CDR3 DNA reads TGCGCCAGCAGCTTGGACAGGGGTGGAGGGGAGCTGTTTTTT.

This clone has just a few counts. The CDR3 loop is CASSSGQGRGYTF. DNA of the CDR3: TGTGCCAGCAGTTCCGGACAGGGTAGGGGCTACACCTTC. This chain links TRBV27 with TRBJ1-2; TRBD1 agrees at 8 bases. Trimming removed 4 bases from V and 8 bases from J; junction bases left unmatched: 6. The CDR3 is made up of 13 amino acids. Per germline, CDR1 MNHEY and CDR2 SMNVEV (reference sequence).

This clone appeared once. J is TRBJ2-2 and V is TRBV9; 12 nucleotides line up with TRBD2. CDR1 SGDLS and CDR2 YYNGEE come from the germline V gene. The CDR3 sequence is 15 residues long. J gave up 6 bases and V 4 bases, and 4 bases lay outside the gene matches. CDR3 sequence reads: CASSRLAGEAGELFF. Here the CDR3 DNA reads TGTGCCAGCAGCAGACTAGCGGGAGAAGCCGGGGAGCTGTTTTTT.

The V and J genes are TRBV27 and TRBJ2-3, with a weak D call TRBD1 (5 bases). Germline-derived CDR1 and CDR2 are MNHEY and SMNVEV (reference sequence). The CDR3 length is 15 residues. V was pared by 7 bases and J by 3 bases, with 17 bases between. CDR3 DNA: TGTGCCAGCATTCCCCGGTATGCAGGGACAGATACGCAGTATTTT. This codes for CASIPRYAGTDTQYF.

The gene calls are TRBV5-1 and TRBJ2-7; D is uncertain. Germline-derived CDR1 and CDR2 are SGHRS and YFSETQ. The CDR3 loop spans 13 amino acids. V gave up 1 base and J gave up 7 bases, with 12 bases separating them. CDR3 nucleotide sequence: TGCGCCAGCAGCTTGTCCGAAGCGCGGGAGCAGTACTTC. As protein: CASSLSEAREQYF.

The rearrangement joins TRBV7-2 to TRBJ2-3; 13 bases map to TRBD2. The CDR3 is 21 amino acids. Looked up from germline, CDR1 is SGHTA and CDR2 is FQGNSA. The V segment lost 0 bases and the J segment 2 bases; nucleotides outside the gene matches: 14. This CDR3 reads CASSLAWWTSGSNPSTDTQYF. The DNA of the CDR3 is TGTGCCAGCAGCTTAGCGTGGTGGACTAGCGGGAGCAATCCATCCACAGATACGCAGTATTTT.

The V gene is TRBV2, the J gene TRBJ2-6, with D unresolved. The CDR3 has 15 amino acids. Germline V gene lookup returns CDR1 SNHLY and CDR2 FYNNEI. V dropped 10 bases and J dropped 0 bases, with 13 bases sitting between them. CDR3 in DNA: TGTGCCAATGTCCTACGTTCCTCTGGGGCCAACGTCCTGACTTTC. Translated: CANVLRSSGANVLTF.

This clone was found once. The V gene is TRBV6-5, the J gene TRBJ2-1; D call uncertain. This CDR3 has 11 residues. Germline V gene lookup returns CDR1 MNHEY and CDR2 SVGAGI. Trimming stripped 6 bases from V and 10 bases from J, with 10 bases between. CDR3 coding DNA: TGTGCCAGCAGGCAAATGGAGGAGCAGTTCTTC. Translated: CASRQMEEQFF.

This clone appeared a single time. The chain couples TRBV4-3 to TRBJ2-3; TRBD1 matches 9 bases. This CDR3 region has 17 residues. Germline V lookup: CDR1 LGHNA, CDR2 YSLEER. Trimming at V came to 1 base and at J to 4 bases, leaving 9 bases not matched to a gene. DNA of the CDR3: TGCGCCAGCAGCCAAGTAGGGGGACAGGGCCGGTCAGATACGCAGTATTTT. It specifies CASSQVGGQGRSDTQYF.

The rearrangement uses TRBV5-6 and TRBJ1-5; D perhaps matches TRBD1 (6 bases). The CDR3 totals 16 residues. V was trimmed by 0 bases and J by 0 bases, leaving 10 bases between them. Germline CDR1 is SGHDT and CDR2 is YYEEEE. Written as DNA, the CDR3 is TGTGCCAGCAGCTTGGTTGCAGGGGCTAGCAATCAGCCCCAGCATTTT. Its protein product is CASSLVAGASNQPQHF. Based on the CDR3 plus reference TRBV5-6 and TRBJ1-5, the full variable domain is DAGVTQSPTHLIKTRGQQVTLRCSPKSGHDTVSWYQQALGQGPQFIFQYYEEEERQRGNFPDRFSGHQFPNYSSELNVNALLLGDSALYLCASSLVAGASNQPQHFGDGTRLSIL.

CDR3 in amino acids: CASSLERRGPPQYF. CDR3 nucleotides: TGTGCCAGCAGCTTAGAGAGGAGGGGGCCGCCGCAGTATTTT. The V gene is TRBV7-6, the J gene TRBJ2-3; TRBD1 might be the D (7 bases). Deletions cut 1 base from V and 10 bases from J, with 15 bases between. The CDR3 runs to 14 residues. CDR1 is SGHVS, CDR2 FNYEAQ, per germline.

V and J are TRBV7-9 and TRBJ2-5; 10 nucleotides agree with TRBD1. Germline V gene sequence: CDR1 SEHNR, CDR2 FQNEAQ (reference sequence). With V trimmed by 4 bases and J by 4 bases, 9 bases remained unmatched. This CDR3 has 16 amino acids. The CDR3 region has the DNA TGTGCCAGCAGCTCTGGACAGGGGGGGTATCGAGAGACCCAGTACTTC. Translation: CASSSGQGGYRETQYF.

The gene calls are TRBV7-2 and TRBJ2-7; 7 bases agree with TRBD1. This CDR3 contains 14 residues. The J segment lost 2 bases and the V segment lost 1 base, leaving 2 bases of the junction unmatched. The V gene's germline CDR1 is SGHTA and CDR2 FQGNSA. The CDR3 loop is CASSLGDRPYEQYF. The CDR3 DNA sequence: TGTGCCAGCAGCTTAGGGGACAGACCCTACGAGCAGTACTTC.

V and J are TRBV18 and TRBJ1-5; TRBD1 agrees at 10 bases. Unmatched junction bases numbered 13, after V lost 6 bases and J lost 2 bases. This CDR3 is built from 18 residues. Per germline, CDR1 KGHSH and CDR2 LQKENI. The CDR3 loop is CASSPRDRGNEGNQPQHF. For the CDR3, the DNA is TGTGCCAGCTCGCCCAGGGACAGGGGCAATGAGGGCAATCAGCCCCAGCATTTT.